These T cell receptor beta chains were read from a single sample in a study of PD-1 blockade in classical Hodgkin lymphoma. The data were produced by immunoSEQ multiplex PCR, yet TCRdb's version contains in-frame clones alone and is incomplete. Found here are about 90,000 clones, about 83% of them singletons; the top ten hold over 15%. This sample comprised peripheral blood mononuclear cells (PBMCs), obtained before the fourth cycle of nivolumab. These receptors all stem from a human donor with classical Hodgkin lymphoma. CDR3s include the opening cysteine and the closing phenylalanine or tryptophan. D genes are given only for firm matches. Some rows have no size entry. The others give once, few or many, or a class for an expanded clone.

j_gene: TRBJ1-5; v_gene: TRBV6-1; d_gene: TRBD1; abundance: NA; CDR3nt: TGTGCCAGCAGCCCGGGACAGAACAATCAGCCCCAGCATTTT; CDR3aa: CASSPGQNNQPQHF
j_gene: TRBJ2-1; v_gene: TRBV5-8; d_gene: TRBD2; abundance: NA; CDR3nt: TGTGCCAGCAGCCTACTAGCGGGAGTGGCCGAGGGGAATGAGCAGTTCTTC; CDR3aa: CASSLLAGVAEGNEQFF
j_gene: TRBJ2-1; v_gene: TRBV7-9; d_gene: NA; abundance: NA; CDR3nt: TGTGCCAGCAGCTTAGGACCAGACAATGAGCAGTTCTTC; CDR3aa: CASSLGPDNEQFF
j_gene: TRBJ2-2; v_gene: TRBV6-6; d_gene: NA; abundance: NA; CDR3nt: TGTGCCAGCAGACCCACCATGGGCGGGATAATCGGGGAGCTGTTTTTT; CDR3aa: CASRPTMGGIIGELFF
j_gene: TRBJ1-5; v_gene: TRBV19; d_gene: TRBD1; abundance: NA; CDR3nt: TGTGCCAGCACCGGGACAGGACTCAATCAGCCCCAGCATTTT; CDR3aa: CASTGTGLNQPQHF
j_gene: TRBJ2-2; v_gene: TRBV5-1; d_gene: TRBD2; abundance: few; CDR3nt: TGCGCCAGCAGCCCCTATAGCGGGAGGGGGACCGGGGAGCTGTTTTTT; CDR3aa: CASSPYSGRGTGELFF
j_gene: TRBJ2-1; v_gene: TRBV5-4; d_gene: TRBD2; abundance: NA; CDR3nt: TGTGCCAGCAGCTCCTATGGGGCGGGAGTTTCCTACAATGAGCAGTTCTTC; CDR3aa: CASSSYGAGVSYNEQFF
j_gene: TRBJ2-7; v_gene: TRBV27; d_gene: TRBD1; abundance: NA; CDR3nt: TGTGCCAGCAGTCCCAGGACAGGGGGGGGTTACGAGCAGTACTTC; CDR3aa: CASSPRTGGGYEQYF
j_gene: TRBJ2-7; v_gene: TRBV27; d_gene: NA; abundance: NA; CDR3nt: TGTGCCAGCAGTTTAACAGGGACCGCGTCCTACGAGCAGTACTTC; CDR3aa: CASSLTGTASYEQYF
j_gene: TRBJ2-7; v_gene: TRBV7-9; d_gene: TRBD2; abundance: NA; CDR3nt: TGTGCCAGCAGCCCGGGCCACCGGACTAGCGGGAACGAGCAGTACTTC; CDR3aa: CASSPGHRTSGNEQYF
j_gene: TRBJ1-2; v_gene: TRBV4-3; d_gene: NA; abundance: NA; CDR3nt: TGCGCCAGCAGCCAAGTTAGGGGGTCTGGCGGCTACACCTTC; CDR3aa: CASSQVRGSGGYTF
j_gene: TRBJ2-5; v_gene: TRBV19; d_gene: TRBD2; abundance: NA; CDR3nt: TGTGCCAGTAGTATATCTAGCGGAGGGGAGACCCAGTACTTC; CDR3aa: CASSISSGGETQYF
j_gene: TRBJ1-2; v_gene: TRBV6-1; d_gene: NA; abundance: NA; CDR3nt: TGTGCCAGCAGTGAAGCCCAGAGGCCCTTATATGGCTACACCTTC; CDR3aa: CASSEAQRPLYGYTF
j_gene: TRBJ1-1; v_gene: TRBV28; d_gene: NA; abundance: NA; CDR3nt: TGTGCCAGCACGAAGTTATCAGCTTTCTTT; CDR3aa: CASTKLSAFF
j_gene: TRBJ2-1; v_gene: TRBV5-1; d_gene: TRBD2; abundance: NA; CDR3nt: TGCGCCAGCAGCCCCAGCGGGACTAGGAGCAATGAGCAGTTCTTC; CDR3aa: CASSPSGTRSNEQFF
j_gene: TRBJ1-5; v_gene: TRBV19; d_gene: NA; abundance: NA; CDR3nt: TGTGCCAGTAGCCTCAAAACGGACGGGAGCAATCAGCCCCAGCATTTT; CDR3aa: CASSLKTDGSNQPQHF
j_gene: TRBJ1-1; v_gene: TRBV19; d_gene: TRBD1; abundance: NA; CDR3nt: TGTGCCAGTATCACGGGACAGACGAACACTGAAGCTTTCTTT; CDR3aa: CASITGQTNTEAFF
j_gene: TRBJ2-7; v_gene: TRBV28; d_gene: TRBD2; abundance: once; CDR3nt: TGTGCCAGCACATGGGGGGGACCGGCAGACGAGCAGTACTTC; CDR3aa: CASTWGGPADEQYF
j_gene: TRBJ2-1; v_gene: TRBV19; d_gene: TRBD1; abundance: NA; CDR3nt: TGTGCCAGTAGTACTACAGGGGGCGATGAGCAGTTCTTC; CDR3aa: CASSTTGGDEQFF
j_gene: TRBJ2-7; v_gene: TRBV28; d_gene: TRBD2; abundance: once; CDR3nt: TGTGCCAGCAGTATCGTAGCGGGACGCTCCTACGAGCAGTACTTC; CDR3aa: CASSIVAGRSYEQYF
j_gene: TRBJ2-5; v_gene: TRBV11-2; d_gene: NA; abundance: NA; CDR3nt: TGTGCCAGCACCCGGGGGCTCCGGGGTTGGGTAGAGACCCAGTACTTC; CDR3aa: CASTRGLRGWVETQYF
j_gene: TRBJ2-7; v_gene: TRBV15; d_gene: NA; abundance: NA; CDR3nt: TGTGCCACCAGCAGAGATCCGGAGGCCGAGCAGTACTTC; CDR3aa: CATSRDPEAEQYF
j_gene: TRBJ1-4; v_gene: TRBV4-2; d_gene: NA; abundance: NA; CDR3nt: TGTGCCAGCAGCGGCGTCGTTAGCGGTGAAAAACTGTTTTTT; CDR3aa: CASSGVVSGEKLFF
j_gene: TRBJ1-1; v_gene: TRBV18; d_gene: NA; abundance: NA; CDR3nt: TGTGCCAGCTCACCACCCTCTCTCGAACCGGGCACTGAAGCTTTCTTT; CDR3aa: CASSPPSLEPGTEAFF
j_gene: TRBJ1-2; v_gene: TRBV5-4; d_gene: NA; abundance: NA; CDR3nt: TGTGCCAGCAGCTTGGGGGGAACTATTGGCTACACCTTC; CDR3aa: CASSLGGTIGYTF
j_gene: TRBJ2-7; v_gene: TRBV10-3; d_gene: TRBD1; abundance: NA; CDR3nt: TGTGCCATCAGTGACCGTAGACAGGGCGTCGGGACGAACGAGCAGTACTTC; CDR3aa: CAISDRRQGVGTNEQYF
j_gene: TRBJ1-2; v_gene: TRBV7-2; d_gene: TRBD1; abundance: NA; CDR3nt: TGTGCCAGCAGCCCGGGACAGGGGAGGGGCTACACCTTC; CDR3aa: CASSPGQGRGYTF
j_gene: TRBJ2-7; v_gene: TRBV5-4; d_gene: NA; abundance: NA; CDR3nt: TGTGCCAGCAGATCGGACATTGGGGGAACCTACGAGCAGTACTTC; CDR3aa: CASRSDIGGTYEQYF
j_gene: TRBJ1-5; v_gene: TRBV2; d_gene: NA; abundance: NA; CDR3nt: TGTGCCAGCGGGGGCAATCAGCCCCAGCATTTT; CDR3aa: CASGGNQPQHF
j_gene: TRBJ1-3; v_gene: TRBV7-2; d_gene: NA; abundance: NA; CDR3nt: TGTGCCAGCAGCTTCGGGGGACTTGGAAACACCATATATTTT; CDR3aa: CASSFGGLGNTIYF
j_gene: TRBJ2-1; v_gene: TRBV19; d_gene: NA; abundance: NA; CDR3nt: TGTGCCAGTAGTGCGGGGCTTGCTTCCTACAATGAGCAGTTCTTC; CDR3aa: CASSAGLASYNEQFF
j_gene: TRBJ1-1; v_gene: TRBV5-4; d_gene: NA; abundance: NA; CDR3nt: TGCGCCAGCAGCCGAAAGGGGGACGCCCCCGGTCGGACTGAAGCTTTCTTT; CDR3aa: CASSRKGDAPGRTEAFF
j_gene: TRBJ2-3; v_gene: TRBV7-9; d_gene: NA; abundance: NA; CDR3nt: TGTGCCAGCAGCTTTAACAAAACGCAGTATTTT; CDR3aa: CASSFNKTQYF
j_gene: TRBJ1-2; v_gene: TRBV18; d_gene: NA; abundance: NA; CDR3nt: TGTGCCAGCTCACCACTGACGGTACCCGTTAACTATGGCTACACCTTC; CDR3aa: CASSPLTVPVNYGYTF
j_gene: TRBJ1-1; v_gene: TRBV6-4; d_gene: TRBD1; abundance: few; CDR3nt: TGTGCCAGCTCCGCCGGACAGGTGAACACTGAAGCTTTCTTT; CDR3aa: CASSAGQVNTEAFF
j_gene: TRBJ1-1; v_gene: TRBV15; d_gene: NA; abundance: once; CDR3nt: TGTGCCACCAGCAGAGAGAAGGGGGTGGGGAGCGGCACTGAAGCTTTCTTT; CDR3aa: CATSREKGVGSGTEAFF
j_gene: TRBJ1-5; v_gene: TRBV10-3; d_gene: TRBD1; abundance: NA; CDR3nt: TGTGCCATCAGCCAGGATACAGGGGAAACACAGCCCCAGCATTTT; CDR3aa: CAISQDTGETQPQHF
j_gene: TRBJ2-7; v_gene: TRBV10-3; d_gene: TRBD1; abundance: NA; CDR3nt: TGTGCCATCAGTGAGACAGCCGGGACAGCCTCCTACGAGCAGTACTTC; CDR3aa: CAISETAGTASYEQYF
j_gene: TRBJ2-5; v_gene: TRBV29-1; d_gene: TRBD1; abundance: NA; CDR3nt: TGCAGCGTCGGACAGGGGTTCGAGACCCAGTACTTC; CDR3aa: CSVGQGFETQYF
j_gene: TRBJ2-1; v_gene: TRBV14; d_gene: TRBD2; abundance: once; CDR3nt: TGTGCCAGCAGCGGGGGAGGGCTCCTTTACAATGAGCAGTTCTTC; CDR3aa: CASSGGGLLYNEQFF
j_gene: TRBJ1-1; v_gene: TRBV19; d_gene: NA; abundance: NA; CDR3nt: TGTGCCAGCCGCCTGACAGACGAAGCTTTCTTT; CDR3aa: CASRLTDEAFF
j_gene: TRBJ2-3; v_gene: TRBV5-1; d_gene: NA; abundance: NA; CDR3nt: TGCGCCAGCAGCTTGGCGGCGGCGACCCCAGATACGCAGTATTTT; CDR3aa: CASSLAAATPDTQYF
j_gene: TRBJ2-1; v_gene: TRBV7-2; d_gene: TRBD2; abundance: NA; CDR3nt: TGTGCCAGCAGCCGGTCAGCGGGAGGGCCCAATGAGCAGTTCTTC; CDR3aa: CASSRSAGGPNEQFF
j_gene: TRBJ1-3; v_gene: TRBV6-5; d_gene: NA; abundance: few; CDR3nt: TGTGCCAGCAGCGCCCAGAGGGCCTCTGGAAACACCATATATTTT; CDR3aa: CASSAQRASGNTIYF
j_gene: TRBJ2-5; v_gene: TRBV10-3; d_gene: NA; abundance: NA; CDR3nt: TGTGCCATCAGTGAGCGCACCGAGGAGACCCAGTACTTC; CDR3aa: CAISERTEETQYF
j_gene: TRBJ1-5; v_gene: TRBV15; d_gene: NA; abundance: few; CDR3nt: TGTGCCACCAGCTCAAGGGGGGGGCGCAATCAGCCCCAGCATTTT; CDR3aa: CATSSRGGRNQPQHF
j_gene: TRBJ2-1; v_gene: TRBV29-1; d_gene: TRBD2; abundance: NA; CDR3nt: TGCAGCGTTGCCCCGGGGGGGGGATCTTACAATGAGCAGTTCTTC; CDR3aa: CSVAPGGGSYNEQFF
j_gene: TRBJ1-2; v_gene: TRBV6-5; d_gene: NA; abundance: once; CDR3nt: TGTGCCAGCAGTTACTCGACCAGGGTGGGGTATGGCTACACCTTC; CDR3aa: CASSYSTRVGYGYTF
j_gene: TRBJ2-7; v_gene: TRBV5-8; d_gene: NA; abundance: NA; CDR3nt: TGTGCCAGCAGCTTGGCGCCCTACGAGCAGTACTTC; CDR3aa: CASSLAPYEQYF
j_gene: TRBJ2-1; v_gene: TRBV30; d_gene: TRBD2; abundance: few; CDR3nt: TGTGCCTGGAGCGGAGCGGGAGAATCAAATGAGCAGTTCTTC; CDR3aa: CAWSGAGESNEQFF
j_gene: TRBJ1-2; v_gene: TRBV5-4; d_gene: TRBD1; abundance: NA; CDR3nt: TGTGCCAGCAGCTTAGGGACAGGGGTTTATGGCTACACCTTC; CDR3aa: CASSLGTGVYGYTF
j_gene: TRBJ2-7; v_gene: TRBV6-5; d_gene: NA; abundance: NA; CDR3nt: TGTGCCAGCCGGCCTCCCGGCAGTCGCTACGAGCAGTACTTC; CDR3aa: CASRPPGSRYEQYF
j_gene: TRBJ2-7; v_gene: TRBV7-2; d_gene: TRBD1; abundance: NA; CDR3nt: TGTGCCAGCAGCCAAGGACCTCCGGGACAGGGCATTTACGAGCAGTACTTC; CDR3aa: CASSQGPPGQGIYEQYF
j_gene: TRBJ1-1; v_gene: TRBV7-9; d_gene: NA; abundance: NA; CDR3nt: TGTGCCAGCAGCTTAGAGGGGAGTGCTGAAGCTTTCTTT; CDR3aa: CASSLEGSAEAFF
j_gene: TRBJ2-3; v_gene: TRBV23-1; d_gene: TRBD2; abundance: NA; CDR3nt: TGCGCCAGCGGGCGACTAGCGGGAGTAGGCACAGATACGCAGTATTTT; CDR3aa: CASGRLAGVGTDTQYF
j_gene: TRBJ1-4; v_gene: TRBV27; d_gene: TRBD1; abundance: NA; CDR3nt: TGTGCCAGCAGCACAGGGACAGGGGCGCCTTCAACTAATGAAAAACTGTTTTTT; CDR3aa: CASSTGTGAPSTNEKLFF
j_gene: TRBJ2-2; v_gene: TRBV5-1; d_gene: NA; abundance: NA; CDR3nt: TGCGCCAGCAGCTTGGCTTTGGGGGCCGGGGAGCTGTTTTTT; CDR3aa: CASSLALGAGELFF
j_gene: TRBJ2-4; v_gene: TRBV11-2; d_gene: TRBD1; abundance: NA; CDR3nt: TGTGCCAGCAGCTTAGCCGGGACAGGGTTAAACATTCAGTACTTC; CDR3aa: CASSLAGTGLNIQYF
j_gene: TRBJ2-7; v_gene: TRBV7-3; d_gene: NA; abundance: NA; CDR3nt: TGTGCCAGCAGCCCTTACCAGGTGGCAAAGCAGTACTTC; CDR3aa: CASSPYQVAKQYF
j_gene: TRBJ2-1; v_gene: TRBV10-3; d_gene: NA; abundance: NA; CDR3nt: TGTGCCACCAGAGCGTTTGCGGGCCAGAATGAGCAGTTCTTC; CDR3aa: CATRAFAGQNEQFF